This T cell receptor beta chain was captured in a study of T cell responses to AZD1222 COVID-19 vaccine. Broader study findings: Spike-wide vaccine-associated CD4 TCRs dominated at 160-218 and 743-854. Only after the peak T cell response were repertoires sampled. Spike-specific TCR depth and breadth grew after two AZD1222 doses.

Remarks on this clone: The antigen remains undetermined.

Germline CDR1 is MNHEY and CDR2 is SVGEGT. The CDR3 loop spans 14 amino acids. V lost 5 bases to trimming and J lost 7 bases; unmatched junction nucleotides: 5. The assay was immunoSEQ multiplex PCR, and TCRdb's table has in-frame clones only and misses some. The repertoire holds about 160,000 clones, with 92% as singletons. The sequences come from peripheral blood, collected on day 0 of MenACWY control vaccination. This TCR was recovered from an adult in good health. The chain carries TRBV6-2 or TRBV6-3 and TRBJ2-1; TRBD2 matches 10 bases. CDR3 region: CASSNPAGGNEQFF. The CDR3 bases are TGTGCCAGCAGTAACCCAGCGGGAGGGAATGAGCAGTTCTTC.